These 15 T cell receptor beta chains were sequenced from one sample in a study of blood T cell repertoires in COVID-19. The method was immunoSEQ multiplex PCR; TCRdb's version includes in-frame clones alone and lacks a portion of them. Among over 25,000 clones listed, about nine tenths were seen once. Source material: peripheral blood. These receptors were taken from a man aged 70 or older with active or convalescent COVID-19.

The chain carries TRBV19 and TRBJ1-5, with unresolved D. The germline V and J ends were trimmed by 5 bases and 4 bases, with 6 bases remaining between them. The CDR3 totals 12 residues. Germline V gene lookup returns CDR1 LNHDA and CDR2 SQIVND (reference sequence). The CDR3, as DNA: TGTGCCAGTAGTGGTCGGAATCAGCCCCAGCATTTT. The encoded protein is CASSGRNQPQHF.

The rearrangement uses TRBV7-3 and TRBJ1-2; 9 bases align to TRBD1. The CDR3 runs to 13 residues. The V gene end was trimmed by 2 bases and the J gene end by 7 bases; junction bases not matched to a gene: 2. Germline V gives CDR1 SGHTA, CDR2 FQGTGA. The CDR3 reads CASSLRTGAGYTF. CDR3 bases: TGTGCCAGCAGCTTACGGACAGGGGCTGGCTACACCTTC. The complete variable domain, with remaining parts taken from reference TRBV7-3 and TRBJ1-2, reads GAGVSQTPSNKVTEKGKYVELRCDPISGHTALYWYRQSLGQGPEFLIYFQGTGAADDSGLPNDRFFAVRPEGSVSTLKIQRTERGDSAVYLCASSLRTGAGYTFGSGTRLTVV.

V gene TRBV25-1 combines with J gene TRBJ1-2; 9 bases are a match to TRBD1. CDR1 and CDR2 from the germline V gene are MGHDK and SYGVNS. This CDR3 is built from 16 residues. V trimming: 4 bases; J trimming: 3 bases; junction bases outside the gene matches: 9. The CDR3 sequence is CASSGEAGTGYYGYTF. For the CDR3, the DNA is TGTGCCAGCAGTGGGGAAGCCGGGACAGGGTACTATGGCTACACCTTC.

The gene calls are TRBV7-9 and TRBJ2-1; D is uncertain. This CDR3 region has 15 residues. Germline V gives CDR1 SEHNR, CDR2 FQNEAQ (reference sequence). V dropped 3 bases and J dropped 0 bases, with 9 bases sitting between them. The CDR3 nucleotides are TGTGCCAGCAGCTTCTCACTGAGCTCCTACAATGAGCAGTTCTTC. Amino acids: CASSFSLSSYNEQFF.

This clone was observed a single time. The genes are TRBV7-2 and TRBJ1-1; D is perhaps TRBD1 (5 bases). Trimming took off 3 bases at V and 4 bases at J, with 12 bases between the two ends. This CDR3 has 14 residues. Looked up from germline, CDR1 is SGHTA and CDR2 is FQGNSA. CDR3 protein: CASSLLREGTEAFF. The CDR3 DNA reads as TGTGCCAGCAGCTTGCTCAGGGAGGGCACTGAAGCTTTCTTT.

V usage is TRBV11-2 and J usage is TRBJ2-1, with a weak D call TRBD2 (5 bases). Trimming cost V 5 bases and J 9 bases, with 20 bases left between them. The length of the CDR3 is 15 residues. CDR1 and CDR2 (germline): SGHAT, FQNNGV. The DNA of the CDR3 is TGTGCCAGCAGCCCGAGTGGCCCCCCGACTACTGAGCAGTTCTTC. Translated, it gives CASSPSGPPTTEQFF.

The rearrangement uses TRBV27 and TRBJ1-2, with D possibly TRBD1 on 6 matching bases. The V and J ends lost 5 bases and 0 bases respectively, with 13 bases between them. The CDR3 covers 15 residues. Germline loops: CDR1 MNHEY, CDR2 SMNVEV (reference sequence). CDR3 bases: TGTGCCAGCAGTCCTAGGACAGTTCCTAACTATGGCTACACCTTC. The encoded protein is CASSPRTVPNYGYTF.

This clone was found a few times. The rearrangement joins TRBV4-2 to TRBJ1-4, with TRBD1 matching 9 bases. Trimming removed 0 bases from V and 8 bases from J; junction bases left unmatched: 10. The CDR3 length is 17 residues. Germline CDR1 is LGHNA and CDR2 is YNFKEQ. The CDR3 DNA sequence: TGTGCCAGCAGCCAAGATCTCACCGGGACAGGGTGGGAAAAACTGTTTTTT. It encodes CASSQDLTGTGWEKLFF.

The chain joins TRBV7-2 to TRBJ1-1; a possible D gene is TRBD1 (5 bases). V lost 5 bases and J lost 7, with 17 bases in between. CDR3 length: 14 amino acids. Germline CDR1 and CDR2: SGHTA and FQGNSA. The CDR3 sequence is CASSPGAGLGEAFF. The CDR3 bases are TGTGCCAGCAGCCCCGGGGCGGGATTGGGTGAAGCTTTCTTT.

The chain is built from TRBV11-2 and TRBJ2-1; D is unclear. This CDR3 is built from 13 residues. CDR1 and CDR2 (germline): SGHAT, FQNNGV. V was shortened by 8 bases and J by 2 bases, with 10 bases between the two germline ends. The CDR3 sequence is CASGTATYNEQFF. For the CDR3, the DNA is TGTGCCAGCGGCACAGCTACCTACAATGAGCAGTTCTTC.

The chain carries TRBV2 and TRBJ1-2; 7 nucleotides line up with TRBD1. There are 14 residues in the CDR3. The V gene's germline CDR1 is SNHLY and CDR2 FYNNEI. The junction had 12 bases not matched to a gene; V was cut back by 7 bases and J by 7 bases. CDR3 sequence (DNA): TGTGCCAGCATTTACCGACAGGGAACGGGTGGCTACACCTTC. It yields the protein CASIYRQGTGGYTF. The full variable domain, in which reference TRBV2 and TRBJ1-2 provide the parts outside the CDR3, is EPEVTQTPSHQVTQMGQEVILRCVPISNHLYFYWYRQILGQKVEFLVSFYNNEISEKSEIFDDQFSVERPDGSNFTLKIRSTKLEDSAMYFCASIYRQGTGGYTFGSGTRLTVV.

The chain employs TRBV2 and TRBJ2-2, with 10 bases matching TRBD2. This CDR3 spans 15 amino acids. V lost 8 bases, J lost 4 bases, and 7 bases stayed unmatched. In germline, CDR1 is SNHLY, CDR2 FYNNEI. In DNA, the CDR3 is TGTGCCAGCTCCCCGGCTAGCGGGGGCACCGGGGAGCTGTTTTTT. Its translation is CASSPASGGTGELFF.

The chain uses TRBV19 and TRBJ1-5; D possibly corresponds to TRBD1 (5 bases). Germline CDR1 is LNHDA and CDR2 is SQIVND (reference sequence). V gave up 3 bases and J gave up 0 bases, with 12 bases separating them. The CDR3 runs 16 residues. The CDR3 spells CASSIWGEYSNQPQHF. The CDR3 nucleotides are TGTGCCAGTAGTATTTGGGGGGAATATAGCAATCAGCCCCAGCATTTT.

The J gene is TRBJ2-4, the V gene TRBV28; 7 bases agree with TRBD2. There are 15 residues in the CDR3. Germline loops: CDR1 MDHEN, CDR2 SYDVKM. Losses at the gene ends were 3 bases for V and 4 bases for J; bases not matched to a gene: 6. CDR3 nucleotides: TGTGCCAGCAGTTTTCTAGGGGAGGGGAAAAACATTCAGTACTTC. Translating it yields CASSFLGEGKNIQYF.

The genes are TRBV29-1 and TRBJ1-1; 10 bases are a match to TRBD1. Germline V gene data show CDR1 as SQVTM and CDR2 as ANQGSEA. V gave up 5 bases and J gave up 3 bases; unmatched junction bases: 9. This CDR3 is 15 amino acids long. The CDR3 reads CSVPDRGSWDTEAFF. The CDR3 DNA reads TGCAGCGTTCCGGACAGGGGGTCATGGGACACTGAAGCTTTCTTT. Filled out from reference TRBV29-1 and TRBJ1-1, the complete variable domain reads SAVISQKPSRDICQRGTSLTIQCQVDSQVTMMFWYRQQPGQSLTLIATANQGSEATYESGFVIDKFPISRPNLTFSTLTVSNMSPEDSSIYLCSVPDRGSWDTEAFFGQGTRLTVV.